These T cell receptor beta chains were read from a single sample in a study of human T cells and chemical hapten exposure. Each CDR3 protein is one row after TCRdb ran MiXCR on the RACE reads. Among some 400,000 distinct CDR3 sequences listed, around 5.5% were seen once. The source was whole blood, collected in connection with sensitization to the hapten diphenylcyclopropenone (DPC). The origin of the receptors is a woman aged 50 to 60 with alopecia areata. Some clones in this sample may be carry-over from other donors' samples. Each CDR3 is given with its conserved first and last residue. The D gene is left open where the match is weak. Rows give clone size only sometimes, using once, few, many, or a class for an expanded clone.

d_gene	abundance	j_gene	v_gene	CDR3aa	CDR3nt
.	few	TRBJ2-1	TRBV12-3/TRBV12-4	CASSPNTGTAYNEQFF	TGTGCCAGCAGCCCAAACACCGGGACTGCCTACAATGAGCAGTTCTTC
.	few	TRBJ2-1	TRBV28	CASSLGGRMEQFF	TGTGCCAGCAGCCTAGGGGGGCGGATGGAGCAGTTCTTC
.	.	TRBJ2-2	TRBV6-5	CASSYLPPGGTGELFF	TGTGCCAGCAGTTACCTACCCCCCGGGGGCACCGGGGAGCTGTTTTTT
.	many	TRBJ2-6	TRBV7-9	CASSPRGYGANVLTF	TGTGCCAGCAGCCCCCGGGGCTATGGGGCCAACGTCCTGACTTTC
TRBD2	many	TRBJ2-7	TRBV20-1	CSARSLAGLSSSEQYF	TGCAGTGCTAGGAGTCTAGCGGGCCTCTCGTCCTCCGAGCAGTACTTC
.	once	TRBJ1-5	TRBV27	CASSLRGPNQPQHF	TGTGCCAGCAGTTTGAGGGGCCCGAATCAGCCCCAGCATTTT
.	many	TRBJ1-6	TRBV12-3/TRBV12-4	CASSDRSSYNSPLHF	TGTGCCAGCAGTGACAGGAGCTCCTATAATTCACCCCTCCACTTT
.	many	TRBJ2-5	TRBV12-3/TRBV12-4	CASSFAGLGETQYF	TGTGCCAGCAGTTTCGCGGGGCTAGGAGAGACCCAGTACTTC
.	.	TRBJ2-2	TRBV27	CASSLSRGTGELFF	TGTGCCAGCAGCCTCTCCCGGGGAACCGGGGAGCTGTTTTTT
TRBD1	many	TRBJ1-3	TRBV4-2	CASSQDLTGGVDTIYF	TGTGCCAGCAGCCAAGATCTTACAGGGGGCGTTGACACCATATATTTT
.	few	TRBJ1-2	TRBV21-1	CASRDRVPGYTF	TGTGCCAGCCGAGACAGGGTACCCGGCTACACCTTC
.	few	TRBJ2-5	TRBV7-9	CASSRGPETQYF	TGTGCCAGCAGCCGGGGTCCAGAGACCCAGTACTTC
.	.	TRBJ1-1	TRBV2	CASGGREAFF	TGTGCCAGCGGTGGAAGGGAAGCTTTCTTT
TRBD2	.	TRBJ2-3	TRBV12-3/TRBV12-4	CASSGTSVTDTQYF	TGTGCCAGCAGCGGGACTAGCGTAACAGATACGCAGTATTTT
.	few	TRBJ2-5	TRBV11-2	CASSLETEQETQYF	TGTGCCAGCAGCTTAGAGACAGAGCAAGAGACCCAGTACTTC
TRBD1	.	TRBJ1-3	TRBV12-3/TRBV12-4	CAISLRGPGNTIYF	TGTGCCATCTCACTCAGGGGGCCTGGAAACACCATATATTTT
TRBD2	many	TRBJ2-1	TRBV28	CASSLPGLADPNEQFF	TGTGCCAGCAGCCTGCCGGGACTAGCGGACCCTAATGAGCAGTTCTTC
.	few	TRBJ2-1	TRBV28	CASRPGIAPINEQFF	TGTGCCAGCCGCCCCGGAATAGCGCCCATCAATGAGCAGTTCTTC
.	.	TRBJ1-1	TRBV14	CASSQDRGASTEAFF	TGTGCCAGCAGCCAAGACCGGGGAGCGAGCACTGAAGCTTTCTTT
.	many	TRBJ2-3	TRBV18	CASSPPLRGTDTQYF	TGTGCCAGCTCACCACCGCTGCGGGGAACAGATACGCAGTATTTT
TRBD2	many	TRBJ2-7	TRBV29-1	CSTQTSVEQYF	TGCAGCACCCAGACTAGCGTCGAGCAGTACTTC
.	.	TRBJ1-1	TRBV6-5	CASRPGRGVAEAFF	TGTGCCAGCAGACCCGGGAGGGGGGTGGCTGAAGCTTTCTTT
.	many	TRBJ2-5	TRBV29-1	CSVDSGDGETQYF	TGCAGCGTCGATTCAGGGGATGGGGAGACCCAGTACTTC
.	many	TRBJ1-4	TRBV21-1	CASSKRPNEKLFF	TGTGCCAGCAGCAAACGACCTAATGAAAAACTGTTTTTT
TRBD1	few	TRBJ1-5	TRBV29-1	CSVVVPGGPGNQPQHF	TGCAGCGTTGTGGTTCCAGGGGGCCCGGGCAATCAGCCCCAGCATTTT
TRBD2	many	TRBJ2-7	TRBV28	CASSLSGLAGSRYEQYF	TGTGCCAGCAGCCTTTCGGGACTAGCGGGATCCCGGTACGAGCAGTACTTC
.	.	TRBJ1-1	TRBV5-1	CASSLAGHSGKAFF	TGCGCCAGCAGCTTGGCCGGCCACTCAGGGAAAGCTTTCTTT
.	many	TRBJ2-7	TRBV29-1	CSVSYGRSYEQYF	TGCAGCGTCTCGTACGGGAGATCCTACGAGCAGTACTTC
.	.	TRBJ2-3	TRBV24-1	CATSVSAGLSDTQYF	TGTGCCACCAGTGTATCGGCGGGTTTGTCAGATACGCAGTATTTT
TRBD1	many	TRBJ2-1	TRBV12-3/TRBV12-4	CASSRRTGFFF	TGTGCCAGCAGCCGACGGACAGGTTTCTTCTTC
.	.	TRBJ2-7	TRBV11-2	CASSLGFLYEQYF	TGTGCCAGCAGCTTAGGTTTCCTCTACGAGCAGTACTTC
TRBD1	many	TRBJ2-1	TRBV6-5	CASSYGQGRNEQFF	TGTGCCAGCAGCTACGGACAGGGGAGGAATGAGCAGTTCTTC
.	few	TRBJ2-7	TRBV10-3	CATSKERRHEQYF	TGTGCCACCTCCAAAGAACGTCGCCACGAGCAGTACTTC
TRBD1	.	TRBJ2-2	TRBV28	CASTLYRDRGRSNTGELFF	TGTGCCAGCACCTTATACCGGGACAGGGGCCGATCGAACACCGGGGAGCTGTTTTTT
.	.	TRBJ2-3	TRBV29-1	CSVDPWTAASTDTQYF	TGCAGCGTTGACCCTTGGACGGCTGCTAGCACAGATACGCAGTATTTT
.	many	TRBJ2-7	TRBV9	CASSKEGWGYEQYF	TGTGCCAGCAGCAAAGAGGGGTGGGGTTACGAGCAGTACTTC
TRBD2	.	TRBJ2-7	TRBV12-3/TRBV12-4	CASSLGATSGSGKQYF	TGTGCCAGCAGTTTGGGGGCTACTAGCGGGAGTGGTAAGCAGTACTTC
TRBD2	few	TRBJ2-7	TRBV13	CASSSLASGPSYEQYF	TGTGCCAGCAGCTCGCTCGCTAGCGGGCCCTCCTACGAGCAGTACTTC
.	many	TRBJ2-7	TRBV10-3	CAISNSPGTRTF	TGTGCCATCAGTAACAGTCCGGGAACGAGAACCTTC
.	.	TRBJ1-5	TRBV10-3	CAISEGPERAQHF	TGTGCCATCAGTGAGGGTCCCGAAAGGGCCCAGCATTTT
TRBD1	few	TRBJ2-2	TRBV3-1	CASREGGLLNTGELFF	TGTGCCAGCAGGGAAGGGGGCCTACTGAACACCGGGGAGCTGTTTTTT
.	many	TRBJ1-1	TRBV10-3	CAISDVPGQVLGAFF	TGTGCCATCAGCGATGTCCCGGGACAAGTTCTCGGGGCTTTCTTT